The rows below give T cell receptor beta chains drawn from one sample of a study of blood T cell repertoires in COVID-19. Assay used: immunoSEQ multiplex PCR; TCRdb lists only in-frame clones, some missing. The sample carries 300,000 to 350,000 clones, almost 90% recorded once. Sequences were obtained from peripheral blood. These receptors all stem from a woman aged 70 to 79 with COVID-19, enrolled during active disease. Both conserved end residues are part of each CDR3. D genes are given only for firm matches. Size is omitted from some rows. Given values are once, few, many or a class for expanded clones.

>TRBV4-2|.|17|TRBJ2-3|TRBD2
TGTGCCAGCAGCCAAGCCACCAGCGGGGGAGGCACAGATACGCAGTATTTT
CASSQATSGGGTDTQYF
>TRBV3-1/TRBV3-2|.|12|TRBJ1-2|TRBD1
TGTGCCAGCAGCCCGACAGGGGTTGGCTACACCTTC
CASSPTGVGYTF
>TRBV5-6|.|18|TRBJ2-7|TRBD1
TGTGCCAGCAGCTTGGACCCACTAGGACAGGGAGGTGCCTACGAGCAGTACTTC
CASSLDPLGQGGAYEQYF
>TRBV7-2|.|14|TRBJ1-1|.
TGTGCCAGCAGCTTTAGCAGCTTTAACACTGAAGCTTTCTTT
CASSFSSFNTEAFF
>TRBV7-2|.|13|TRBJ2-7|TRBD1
TGTGCCAGCAGCACCGACAGGGGAGGCGAGCAGTACTTC
CASSTDRGGEQYF
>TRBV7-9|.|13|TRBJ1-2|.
TGTGCCAGCACCCCATTAGCGATGTATGGCTACACCTTC
CASTPLAMYGYTF
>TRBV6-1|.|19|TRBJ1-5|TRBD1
TGTGCCAGCAGTGAAGCGAGGGGACAGGGACTCCCTTGGCGTCAGCCCCAGCATTTT
CASSEARGQGLPWRQPQHF
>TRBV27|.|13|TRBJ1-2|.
TGTGCCAGCAGTCCCCTGGACAGCTATGGCTACACCTTC
CASSPLDSYGYTF
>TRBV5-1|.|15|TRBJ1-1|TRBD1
TGCGCCAGCAGCACCCGACAGGGGAGAGGGACTGAAGCTTTCTTT
CASSTRQGRGTEAFF
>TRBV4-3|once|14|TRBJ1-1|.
TGCGCCAGCAGCCAAGATGATGTGGACAAAACGGCTTTCTTT
CASSQDDVDKTAFF
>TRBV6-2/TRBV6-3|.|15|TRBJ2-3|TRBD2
TGTGCCAGCAGTGGGACTAGCGGGGACACAGATACGCAGTATTTT
CASSGTSGDTDTQYF
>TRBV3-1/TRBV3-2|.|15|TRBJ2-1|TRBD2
TGTGCCAGCAGCCAAGGAACTAGCGGGCTCAATGAGCAGTTCTTC
CASSQGTSGLNEQFF
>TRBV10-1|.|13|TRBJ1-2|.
TGCGCCAGCAGTGTACAGCCAAACTATGGCTACACCTTC
CASSVQPNYGYTF
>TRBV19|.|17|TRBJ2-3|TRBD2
TGTGCCAGTAGGGAACCGGGACTACATACTAGCACAGATACGCAGTATTTT
CASREPGLHTSTDTQYF
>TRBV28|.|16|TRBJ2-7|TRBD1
TGTGCCAGCTTGGGGGGACAGGGGGATAACTCCTACGAGCAGTACTTC
CASLGGQGDNSYEQYF
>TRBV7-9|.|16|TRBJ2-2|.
TGTGCCAGCAGCTTAGTCGGTTTGGCGAACACCGGGGAGCTGTTTTTT
CASSLVGLANTGELFF
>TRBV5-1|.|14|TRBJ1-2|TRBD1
TGCGCCAGCAGCTTCGACAGGGTTAACTATGGCTACACCTTC
CASSFDRVNYGYTF
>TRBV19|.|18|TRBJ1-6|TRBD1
TGTGCCAGTAGCGAGCCCACAGGGGTGTACTCCTATAATTCACCCCTCCACTTT
CASSEPTGVYSYNSPLHF
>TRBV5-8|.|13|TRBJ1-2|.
TGTGCCAGCAGCTTGCGTGCGTCCTATGGCTACACCTTC
CASSLRASYGYTF
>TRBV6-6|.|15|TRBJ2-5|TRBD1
TGTGCCAGTAAATCAACGGGACAGTATCAAGAGACCCAGTACTTC
CASKSTGQYQETQYF
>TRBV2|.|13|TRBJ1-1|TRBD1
TGTGCCAGCAGTGAGACCGGACAGGGCGAAGCTTTCTTT
CASSETGQGEAFF
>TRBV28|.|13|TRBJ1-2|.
TGTGCCAGCAGTTTACTGGAGGGCTATGGCTACACCTTC
CASSLLEGYGYTF
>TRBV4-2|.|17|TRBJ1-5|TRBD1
TGTGCCAGCAGCCAAGAATGGACAGGGGCAGGCAATCAGCCCCAGCATTTT
CASSQEWTGAGNQPQHF
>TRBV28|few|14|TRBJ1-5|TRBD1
TGTGCCAGCGGGCGAGCAGGGGGCAGTCAGCCCCAGCATTTT
CASGRAGGSQPQHF
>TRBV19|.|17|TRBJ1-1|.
TGTGCCAGTAGTATAAGGCAATCGCGCCTAGGGGTGACTGAAGCTTTCTTT
CASSIRQSRLGVTEAFF
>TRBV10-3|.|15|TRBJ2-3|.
TGTGCCATCAGTGAGTACGAGGGGGGCACAGATACGCAGTATTTT
CAISEYEGGTDTQYF
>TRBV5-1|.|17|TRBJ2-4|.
TGCGCCAGCAGCGTCTCCCAGGTTAGGGGCAGCAAAAACATTCAGTACTTC
CASSVSQVRGSKNIQYF